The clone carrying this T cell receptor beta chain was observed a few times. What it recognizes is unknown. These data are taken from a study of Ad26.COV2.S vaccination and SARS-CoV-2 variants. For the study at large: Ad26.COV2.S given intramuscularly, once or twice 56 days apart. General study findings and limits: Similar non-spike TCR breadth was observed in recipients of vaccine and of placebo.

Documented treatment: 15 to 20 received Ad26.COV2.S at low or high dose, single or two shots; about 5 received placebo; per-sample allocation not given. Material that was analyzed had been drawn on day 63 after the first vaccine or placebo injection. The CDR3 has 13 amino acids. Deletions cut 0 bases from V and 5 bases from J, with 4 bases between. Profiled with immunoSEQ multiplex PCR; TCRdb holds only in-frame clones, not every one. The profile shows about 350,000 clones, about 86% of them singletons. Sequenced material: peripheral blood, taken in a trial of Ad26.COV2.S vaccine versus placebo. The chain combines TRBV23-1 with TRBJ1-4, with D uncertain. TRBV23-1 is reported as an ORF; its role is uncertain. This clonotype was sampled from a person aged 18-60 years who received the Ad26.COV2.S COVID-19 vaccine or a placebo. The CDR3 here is CASSQSKNEKLFF. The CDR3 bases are TGCGCCAGCAGTCAATCGAAAAATGAAAAACTGTTTTTT.